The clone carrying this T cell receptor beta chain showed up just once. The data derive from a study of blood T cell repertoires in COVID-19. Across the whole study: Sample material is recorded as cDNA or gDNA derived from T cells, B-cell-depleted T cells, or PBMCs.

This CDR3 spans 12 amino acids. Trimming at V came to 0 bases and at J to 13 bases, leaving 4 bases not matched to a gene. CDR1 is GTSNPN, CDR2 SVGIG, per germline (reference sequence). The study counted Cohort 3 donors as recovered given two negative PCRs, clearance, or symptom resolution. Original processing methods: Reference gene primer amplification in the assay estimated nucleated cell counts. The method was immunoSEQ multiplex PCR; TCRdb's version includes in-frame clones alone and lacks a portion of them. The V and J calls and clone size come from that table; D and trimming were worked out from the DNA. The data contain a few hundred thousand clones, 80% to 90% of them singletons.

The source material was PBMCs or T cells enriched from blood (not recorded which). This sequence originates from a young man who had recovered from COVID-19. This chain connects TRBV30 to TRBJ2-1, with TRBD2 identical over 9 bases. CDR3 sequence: CAWSVRGTSQFF. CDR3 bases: TGTGCCTGGAGTGTACGTGGGACTAGCCAGTTCTTC.